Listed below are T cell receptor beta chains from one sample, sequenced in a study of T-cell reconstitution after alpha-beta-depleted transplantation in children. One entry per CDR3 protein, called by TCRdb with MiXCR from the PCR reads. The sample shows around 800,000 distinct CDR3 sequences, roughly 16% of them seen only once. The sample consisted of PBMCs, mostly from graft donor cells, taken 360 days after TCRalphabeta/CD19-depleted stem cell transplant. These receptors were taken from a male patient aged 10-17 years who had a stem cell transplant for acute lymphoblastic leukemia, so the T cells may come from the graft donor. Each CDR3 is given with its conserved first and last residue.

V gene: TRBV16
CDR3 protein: CASTPAVSKRYEQYF

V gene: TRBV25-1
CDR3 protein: CASSTTLTASKETQYF

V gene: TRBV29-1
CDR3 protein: CSVGQTNEKLFF

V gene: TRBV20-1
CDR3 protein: CSAPRLVPEGTDTQYF

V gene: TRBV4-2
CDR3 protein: CASTRTGEQFF

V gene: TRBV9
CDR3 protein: CASSGRDRFGTEAFF

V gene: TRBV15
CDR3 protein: CATSRGTGGRQETQYF

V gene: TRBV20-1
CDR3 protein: CSARDGGSLHEQYF

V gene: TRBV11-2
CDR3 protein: CASSLSPDSTYEQYF

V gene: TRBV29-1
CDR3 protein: CSVEDAFF

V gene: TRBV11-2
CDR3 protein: CASSFVGLQETQYF

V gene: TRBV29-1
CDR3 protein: CSVGTGNSGANVLTF

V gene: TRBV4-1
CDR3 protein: CASRGSNTGELFF

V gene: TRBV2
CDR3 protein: CASSDWDRAHEQYF

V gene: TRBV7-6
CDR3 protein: CASSQGQGSEQYF

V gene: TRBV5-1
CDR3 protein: CASSSRLAGGSYEQYF

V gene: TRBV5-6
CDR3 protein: CASSPLTSGRETQYF

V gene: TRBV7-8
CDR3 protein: CASSSSGSRNEQFF

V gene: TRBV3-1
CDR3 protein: CASSQETSGNYEQYF

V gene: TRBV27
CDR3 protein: CASRYLPHSNQPQHF

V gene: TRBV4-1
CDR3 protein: CASSPTTGGPTEAFF

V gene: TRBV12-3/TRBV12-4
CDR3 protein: CASSPLAGVHYEQYF

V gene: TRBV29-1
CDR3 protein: CSVVGDRRVSYEQYF

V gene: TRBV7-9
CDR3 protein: CASSLGQGGPTF

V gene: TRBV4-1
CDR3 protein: CASSQGPGQGDLHTQYF

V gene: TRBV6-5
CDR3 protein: CASSYLGTDKLFF

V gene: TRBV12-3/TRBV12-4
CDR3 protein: CASRLVRPQGYTF

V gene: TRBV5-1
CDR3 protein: CASSLGATNYGYTF

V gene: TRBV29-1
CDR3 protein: CSVLTGWGSYNEQFF

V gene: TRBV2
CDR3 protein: CASSDAHGETQYF

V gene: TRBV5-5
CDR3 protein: CASSFSGSYTGELFF

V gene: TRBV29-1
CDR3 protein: CSVDEGLQETQYF

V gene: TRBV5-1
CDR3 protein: CASSSVSEQYF

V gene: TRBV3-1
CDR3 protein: CATCQEQLAPPTYEQYF

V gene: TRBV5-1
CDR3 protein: CASSYGASGRGEQYF

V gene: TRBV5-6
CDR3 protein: CASSYLSGTQYF

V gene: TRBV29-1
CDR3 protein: CSVGVGGPYGQFF

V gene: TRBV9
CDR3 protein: CASSVGTSGSTEQYF

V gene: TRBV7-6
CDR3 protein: CASSLVNGRTTEQYF

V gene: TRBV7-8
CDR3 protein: CASSLSRDVGYQYF

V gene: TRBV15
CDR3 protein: CATSREQWDKETQYF

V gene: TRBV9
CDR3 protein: CASSTWTGSFTEAFF

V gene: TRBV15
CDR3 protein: CATSPGTANTGELFF

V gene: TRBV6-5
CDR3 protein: CASRTGTMMGEKLFF

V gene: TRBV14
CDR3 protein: CASSQPRDTSYNEQFF

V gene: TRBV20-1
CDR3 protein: CSASGVGGRAIPNTDTQYF